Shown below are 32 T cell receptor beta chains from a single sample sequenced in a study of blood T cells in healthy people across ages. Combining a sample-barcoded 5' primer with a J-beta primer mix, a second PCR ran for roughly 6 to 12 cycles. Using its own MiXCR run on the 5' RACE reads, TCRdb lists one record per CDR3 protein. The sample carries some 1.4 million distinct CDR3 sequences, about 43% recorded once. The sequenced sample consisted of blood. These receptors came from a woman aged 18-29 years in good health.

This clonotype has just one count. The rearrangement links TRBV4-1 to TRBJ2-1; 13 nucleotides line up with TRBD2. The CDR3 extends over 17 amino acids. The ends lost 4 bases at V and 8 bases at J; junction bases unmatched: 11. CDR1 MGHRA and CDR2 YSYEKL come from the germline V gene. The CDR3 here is CASSPSGGLAGSDEQFF. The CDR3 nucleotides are TGCGCCAGCAGCCCCTCGGGGGGACTAGCGGGATCGGATGAGCAGTTCTTC.

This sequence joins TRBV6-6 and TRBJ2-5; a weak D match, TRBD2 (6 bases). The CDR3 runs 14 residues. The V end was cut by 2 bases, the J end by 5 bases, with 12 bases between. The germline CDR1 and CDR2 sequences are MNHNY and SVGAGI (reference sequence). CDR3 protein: CASSYGPGVETQYF. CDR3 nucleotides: TGTGCCAGCAGTTACGGGCCGGGGGTGGAGACCCAGTACTTC.

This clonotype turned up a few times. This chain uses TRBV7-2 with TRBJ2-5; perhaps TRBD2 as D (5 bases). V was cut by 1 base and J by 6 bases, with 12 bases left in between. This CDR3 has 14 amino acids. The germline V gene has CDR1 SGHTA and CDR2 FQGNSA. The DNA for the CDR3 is TGTGCCAGCAGCTTAGACCCGGGGATAAAGACCCAGTACTTC. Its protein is CASSLDPGIKTQYF.

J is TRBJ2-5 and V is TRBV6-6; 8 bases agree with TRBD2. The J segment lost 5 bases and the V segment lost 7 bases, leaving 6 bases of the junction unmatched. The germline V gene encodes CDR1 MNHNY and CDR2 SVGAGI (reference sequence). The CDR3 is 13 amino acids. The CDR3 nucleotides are TGTGCCAGCAATCCAGCGGGAGAGGAGACCCAGTACTTC. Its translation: CASNPAGEETQYF.

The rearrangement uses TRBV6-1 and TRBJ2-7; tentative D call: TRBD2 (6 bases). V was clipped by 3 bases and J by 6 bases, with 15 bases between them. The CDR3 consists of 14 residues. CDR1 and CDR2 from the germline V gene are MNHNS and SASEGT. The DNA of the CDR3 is TGTGCCAGCAGTGACCGGGACTTACCGGCCGAGCAGTACTTC. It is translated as CASSDRDLPAEQYF.

The CDR3 sequence: CASSLDREQPQHF. CDR3 sequence (DNA): TGTGCCAGCAGTTTAGACAGGGAACAGCCCCAGCATTTT. The chain has TRBV6-2 or TRBV6-3 and TRBJ1-5, with 7 bases aligning to TRBD1. Germline CDR1 is MNHEY and CDR2 is SVGEGT. This CDR3 spans 13 amino acids. Trimming took 4 bases from V and 7 from J; bases not matched to a gene: 4.

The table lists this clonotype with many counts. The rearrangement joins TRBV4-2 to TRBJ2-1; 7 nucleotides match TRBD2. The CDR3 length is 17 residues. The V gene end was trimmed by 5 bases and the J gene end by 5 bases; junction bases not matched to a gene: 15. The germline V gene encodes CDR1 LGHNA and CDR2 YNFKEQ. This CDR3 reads CASSIPGAGVSHNEQFF. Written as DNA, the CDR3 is TGTGCCAGCAGCATACCCGGGGCGGGAGTAAGCCACAATGAGCAGTTCTTC.

The CDR3 bases are TGCGCCAGCAGCTTGGAGCCAGACGTGGCTGATACGCAGTATTTT. It yields the protein CASSLEPDVADTQYF. The rearrangement joins TRBV5-1 to TRBJ2-3, with D unclear. Germline CDR1 reads SGHRS; CDR2 reads YFSETQ. This CDR3 region has 15 residues. Trimming cost V 0 bases and J 6 bases, with 14 bases left between them.

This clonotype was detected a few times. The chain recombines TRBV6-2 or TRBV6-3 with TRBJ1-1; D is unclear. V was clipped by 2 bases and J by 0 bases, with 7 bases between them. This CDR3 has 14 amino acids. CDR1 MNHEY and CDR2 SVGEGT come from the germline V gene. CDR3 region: CASSYGRLNTEAFF. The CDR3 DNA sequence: TGTGCCAGCAGTTACGGCCGCTTGAACACTGAAGCTTTCTTT.

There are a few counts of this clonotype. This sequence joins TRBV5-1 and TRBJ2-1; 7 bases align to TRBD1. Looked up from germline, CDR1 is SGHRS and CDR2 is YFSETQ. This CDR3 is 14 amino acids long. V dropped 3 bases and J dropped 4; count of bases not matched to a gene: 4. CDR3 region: CASSWARGYNEQFF. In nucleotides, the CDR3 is TGCGCCAGCAGCTGGGCCAGGGGGTACAATGAGCAGTTCTTC.

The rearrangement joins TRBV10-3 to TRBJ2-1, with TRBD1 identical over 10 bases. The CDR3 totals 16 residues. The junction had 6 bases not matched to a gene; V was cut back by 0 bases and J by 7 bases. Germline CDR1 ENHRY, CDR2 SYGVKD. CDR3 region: CAISESRQGAENEQFF. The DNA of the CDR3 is TGTGCCATCAGTGAGTCACGACAGGGGGCTGAGAATGAGCAGTTCTTC.

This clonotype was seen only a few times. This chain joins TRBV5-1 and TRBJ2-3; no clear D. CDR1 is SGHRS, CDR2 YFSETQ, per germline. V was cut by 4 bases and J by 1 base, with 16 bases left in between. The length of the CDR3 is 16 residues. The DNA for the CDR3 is TGCGCCAGCAGCCGTATGGGGATAGAGGGCACAGATACGCAGTATTTT. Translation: CASSRMGIEGTDTQYF.

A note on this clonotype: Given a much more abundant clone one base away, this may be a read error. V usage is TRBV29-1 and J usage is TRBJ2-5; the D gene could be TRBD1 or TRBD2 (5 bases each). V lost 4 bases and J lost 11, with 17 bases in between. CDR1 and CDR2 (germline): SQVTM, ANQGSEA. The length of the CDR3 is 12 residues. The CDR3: CSVGGSLGEQYF. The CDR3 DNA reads TGCAGCGTTGGGGGTTCATTGGGGGAGCAGTACTTC.

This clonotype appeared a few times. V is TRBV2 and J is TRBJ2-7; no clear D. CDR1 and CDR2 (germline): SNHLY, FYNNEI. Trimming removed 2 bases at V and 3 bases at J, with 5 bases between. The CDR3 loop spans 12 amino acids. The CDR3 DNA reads TGTGCCAGCAGTGAAATGATCTACGAGCAGTACTTC. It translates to CASSEMIYEQYF.

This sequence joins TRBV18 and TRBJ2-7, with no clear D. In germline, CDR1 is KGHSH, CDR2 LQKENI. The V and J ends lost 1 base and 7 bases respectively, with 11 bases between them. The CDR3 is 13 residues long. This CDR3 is CASSPRLEDEQYF. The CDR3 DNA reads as TGTGCCAGCTCACCACGTCTAGAGGATGAGCAGTACTTC.

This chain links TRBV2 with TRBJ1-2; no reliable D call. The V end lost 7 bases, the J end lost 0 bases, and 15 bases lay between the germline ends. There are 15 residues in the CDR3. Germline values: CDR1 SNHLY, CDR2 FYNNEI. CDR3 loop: CASNPRGDTNYGYTF. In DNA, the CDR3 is TGTGCCAGCAACCCCCGAGGAGATACTAACTATGGCTACACCTTC.

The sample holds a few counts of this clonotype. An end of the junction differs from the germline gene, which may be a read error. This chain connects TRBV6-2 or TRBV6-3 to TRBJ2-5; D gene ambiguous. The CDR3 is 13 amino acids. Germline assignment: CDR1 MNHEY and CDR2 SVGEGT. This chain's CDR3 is CANSYSAYNEQYF. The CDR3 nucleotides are TGTGCCAACAGTTACTCGGCTTACAATGAGCAGTACTTC.

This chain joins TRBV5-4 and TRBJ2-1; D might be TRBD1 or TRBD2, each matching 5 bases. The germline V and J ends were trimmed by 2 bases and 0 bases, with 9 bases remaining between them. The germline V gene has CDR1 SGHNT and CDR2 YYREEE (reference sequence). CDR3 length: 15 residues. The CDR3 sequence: CASSFPGSSYNEQFF. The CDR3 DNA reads TGTGCCAGCAGCTTTCCAGGGAGCTCCTACAATGAGCAGTTCTTC.

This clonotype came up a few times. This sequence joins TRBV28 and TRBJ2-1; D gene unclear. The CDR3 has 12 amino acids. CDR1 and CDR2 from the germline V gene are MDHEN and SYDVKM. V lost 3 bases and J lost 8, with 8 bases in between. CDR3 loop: CASSFVMDEQFF. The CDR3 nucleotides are TGTGCCAGCAGTTTCGTCATGGATGAGCAGTTCTTC.

CDR3: CASSSPFAGQGQETQYF. The CDR3 coding sequence is TGTGCCAGCAGCTCACCTTTTGCCGGACAGGGGCAAGAGACCCAGTACTTC. The V gene is TRBV7-9, the J gene TRBJ2-5; 9 nucleotides agree with TRBD1. Germline CDR1 and CDR2: SEHNR and FQNEAQ (reference sequence). The CDR3 sequence is 17 residues long. V was clipped by 4 bases and J by 2 bases; unmatched bases: 11.

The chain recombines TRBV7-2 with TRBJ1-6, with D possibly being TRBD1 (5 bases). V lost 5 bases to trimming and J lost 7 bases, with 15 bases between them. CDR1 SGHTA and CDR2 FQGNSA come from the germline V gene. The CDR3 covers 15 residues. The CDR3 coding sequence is TGTGCCAGCAGCACAAACCGGGACCAGAATTCACCCCTCCACTTT. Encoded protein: CASSTNRDQNSPLHF.

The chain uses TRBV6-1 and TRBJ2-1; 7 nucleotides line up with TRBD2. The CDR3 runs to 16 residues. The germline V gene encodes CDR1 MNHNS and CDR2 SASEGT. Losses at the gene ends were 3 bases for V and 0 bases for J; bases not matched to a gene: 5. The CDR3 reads CASSDKAGSSYNEQFF. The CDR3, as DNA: TGTGCCAGCAGTGACAAAGCGGGAAGCTCCTACAATGAGCAGTTCTTC.

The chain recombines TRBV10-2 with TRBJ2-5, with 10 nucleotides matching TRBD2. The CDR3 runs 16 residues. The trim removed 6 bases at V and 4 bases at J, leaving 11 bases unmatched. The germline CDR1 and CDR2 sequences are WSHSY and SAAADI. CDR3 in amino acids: CASRRASGSPRETQYF. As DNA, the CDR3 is TGCGCCAGCAGGAGGGCTAGCGGGAGCCCCAGAGAGACCCAGTACTTC.

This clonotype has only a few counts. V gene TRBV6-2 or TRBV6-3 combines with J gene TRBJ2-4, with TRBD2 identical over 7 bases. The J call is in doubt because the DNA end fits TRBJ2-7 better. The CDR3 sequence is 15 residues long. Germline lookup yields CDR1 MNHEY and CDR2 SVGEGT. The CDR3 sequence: CASSSGLLDPFEQYF. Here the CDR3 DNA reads TGTGCCAGCAGTTCGGGACTACTAGACCCCTTCGAGCAGTACTTC.

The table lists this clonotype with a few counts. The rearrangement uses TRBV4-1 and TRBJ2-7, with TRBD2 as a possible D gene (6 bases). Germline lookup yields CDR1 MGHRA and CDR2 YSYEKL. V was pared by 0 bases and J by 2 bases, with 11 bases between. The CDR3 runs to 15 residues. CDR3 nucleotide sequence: TGCGCCAGCAGCCAAGATCCAGCGGGCCCCTACGAGCAGTACTTC. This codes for CASSQDPAGPYEQYF.

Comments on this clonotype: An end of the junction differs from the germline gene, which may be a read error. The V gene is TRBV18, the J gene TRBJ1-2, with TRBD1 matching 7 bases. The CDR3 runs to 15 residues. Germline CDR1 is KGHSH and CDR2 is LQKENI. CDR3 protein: CAGSPDRDRNYGYTF. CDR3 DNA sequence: TGTGCCGGCTCACCGGACCGGGACAGAAACTATGGCTACACCTTC.

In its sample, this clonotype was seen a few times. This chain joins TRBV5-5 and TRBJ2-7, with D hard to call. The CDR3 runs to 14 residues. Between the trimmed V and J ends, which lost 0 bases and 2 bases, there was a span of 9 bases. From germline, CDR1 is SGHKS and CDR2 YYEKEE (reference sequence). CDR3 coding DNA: TGTGCCAGCAGCTTGGATCTGCATACCTACGAGCAGTACTTC. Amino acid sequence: CASSLDLHTYEQYF.

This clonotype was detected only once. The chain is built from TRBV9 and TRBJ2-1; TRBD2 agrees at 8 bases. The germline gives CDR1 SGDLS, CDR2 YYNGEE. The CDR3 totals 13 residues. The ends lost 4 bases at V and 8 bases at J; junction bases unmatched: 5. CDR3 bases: TGTGCCAGCAGCCACGGGAGGGCCTATGAGCAGTTCTTC. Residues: CASSHGRAYEQFF.

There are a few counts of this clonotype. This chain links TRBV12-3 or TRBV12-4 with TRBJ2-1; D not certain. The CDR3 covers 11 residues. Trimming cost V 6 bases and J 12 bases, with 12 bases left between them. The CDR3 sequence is CASRALRGQFF. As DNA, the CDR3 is TGTGCCAGCAGGGCACTCCGAGGGCAGTTCTTC.

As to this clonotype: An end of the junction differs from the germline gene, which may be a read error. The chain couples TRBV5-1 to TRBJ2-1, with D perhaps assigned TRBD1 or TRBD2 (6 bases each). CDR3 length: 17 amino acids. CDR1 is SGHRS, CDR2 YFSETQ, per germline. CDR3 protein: CASGLRPPGGGYNEQFF. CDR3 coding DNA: TGCGCCAGCGGCTTGCGACCGCCCGGAGGGGGCTACAATGAGCAGTTCTTC. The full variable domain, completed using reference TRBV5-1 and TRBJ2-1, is KAGVTQTPRYLIKTRGQQVTLSCSPISGHRSVSWYQQTPGQGLQFLFEYFSETQRNKGNFPGRFSGRQFSNSRSEMNVSTLELGDSALYLCASGLRPPGGGYNEQFFGPGTRLTVL.

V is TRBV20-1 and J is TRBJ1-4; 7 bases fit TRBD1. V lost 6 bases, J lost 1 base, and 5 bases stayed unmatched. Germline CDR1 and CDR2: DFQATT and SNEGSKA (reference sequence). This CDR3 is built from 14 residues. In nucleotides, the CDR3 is TGCAGTGCGGTGCCAGGGGGAACTAATGAAAAACTGTTTTTT. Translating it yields CSAVPGGTNEKLFF.

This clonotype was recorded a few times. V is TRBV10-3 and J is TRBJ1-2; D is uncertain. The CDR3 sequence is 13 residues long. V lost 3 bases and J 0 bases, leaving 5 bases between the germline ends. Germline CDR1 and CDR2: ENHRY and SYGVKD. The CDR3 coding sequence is TGTGCCATCAGTGACAGCCCTAACTATGGCTACACCTTC. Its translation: CAISDSPNYGYTF.